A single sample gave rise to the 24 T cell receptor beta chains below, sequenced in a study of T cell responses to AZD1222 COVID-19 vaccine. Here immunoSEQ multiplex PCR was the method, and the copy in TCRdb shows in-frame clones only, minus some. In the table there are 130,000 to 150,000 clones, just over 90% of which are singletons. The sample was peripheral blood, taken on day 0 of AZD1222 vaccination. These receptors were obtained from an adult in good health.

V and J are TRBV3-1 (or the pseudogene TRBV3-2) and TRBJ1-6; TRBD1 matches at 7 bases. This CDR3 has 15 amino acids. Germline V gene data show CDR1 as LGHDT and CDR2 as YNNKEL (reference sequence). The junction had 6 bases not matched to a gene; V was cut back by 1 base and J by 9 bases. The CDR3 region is CASSQGYRGPSPLHF. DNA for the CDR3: TGTGCCAGCAGCCAAGGTTACAGGGGTCCTTCACCCCTCCACTTT.

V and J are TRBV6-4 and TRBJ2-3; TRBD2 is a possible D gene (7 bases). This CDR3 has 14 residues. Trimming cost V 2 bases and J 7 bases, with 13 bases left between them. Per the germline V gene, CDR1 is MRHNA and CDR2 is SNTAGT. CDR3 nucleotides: TGTGCCAGCAGTGACGGGGGGGCCGGGAATACGCAGTATTTT. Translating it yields CASSDGGAGNTQYF.

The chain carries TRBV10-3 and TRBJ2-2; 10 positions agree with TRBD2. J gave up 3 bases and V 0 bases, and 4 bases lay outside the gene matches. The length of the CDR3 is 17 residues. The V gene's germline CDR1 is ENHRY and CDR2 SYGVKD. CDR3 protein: CAISESRLAGDTGELFF. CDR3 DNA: TGTGCCATCAGTGAGTCGAGGCTAGCGGGGGACACCGGGGAGCTGTTTTTT.

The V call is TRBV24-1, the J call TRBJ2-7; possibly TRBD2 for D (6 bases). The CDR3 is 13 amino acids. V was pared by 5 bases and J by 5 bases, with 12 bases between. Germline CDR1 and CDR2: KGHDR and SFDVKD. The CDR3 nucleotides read TGTGCCACCAGTGGGGGACTTAACCACGAGCAGTACTTC. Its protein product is CATSGGLNHEQYF.

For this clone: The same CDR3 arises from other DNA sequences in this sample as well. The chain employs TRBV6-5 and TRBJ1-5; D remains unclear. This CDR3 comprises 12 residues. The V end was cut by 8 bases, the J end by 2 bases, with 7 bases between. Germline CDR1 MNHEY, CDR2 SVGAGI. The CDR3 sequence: CASSTGNQPQHF. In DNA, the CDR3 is TGTGCCAGCTCCACGGGCAATCAGCCCCAGCATTTT.

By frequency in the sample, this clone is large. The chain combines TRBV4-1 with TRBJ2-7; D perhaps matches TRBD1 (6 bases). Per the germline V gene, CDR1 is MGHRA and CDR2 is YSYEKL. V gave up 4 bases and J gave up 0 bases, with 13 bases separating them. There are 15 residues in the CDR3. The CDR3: CASSPGTLSSYEQYF. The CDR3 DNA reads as TGCGCCAGCAGCCCAGGGACATTGAGCTCCTACGAGCAGTACTTC.

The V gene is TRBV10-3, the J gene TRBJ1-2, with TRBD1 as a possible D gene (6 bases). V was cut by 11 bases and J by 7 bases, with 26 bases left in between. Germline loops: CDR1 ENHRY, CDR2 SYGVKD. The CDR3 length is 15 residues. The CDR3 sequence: CAAGRGVVQGIGYTF. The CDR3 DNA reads TGTGCCGCCGGGCGTGGAGTGGTTCAGGGGATTGGCTACACCTTC.

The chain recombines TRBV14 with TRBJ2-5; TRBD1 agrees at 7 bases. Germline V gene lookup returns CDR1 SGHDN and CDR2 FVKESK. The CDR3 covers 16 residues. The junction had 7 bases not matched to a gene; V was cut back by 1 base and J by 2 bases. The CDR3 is CASSQAWGTEQETQYF. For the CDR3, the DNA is TGTGCCAGCAGCCAAGCCTGGGGGACAGAACAAGAGACCCAGTACTTC.

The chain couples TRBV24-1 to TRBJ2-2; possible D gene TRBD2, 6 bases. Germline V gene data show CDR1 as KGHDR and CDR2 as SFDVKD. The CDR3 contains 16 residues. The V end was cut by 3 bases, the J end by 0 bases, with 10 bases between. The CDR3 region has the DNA TGTGCCACCAGTGATGGGCGGACTACGAACACCGGGGAGCTGTTTTTT. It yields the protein CATSDGRTTNTGELFF.

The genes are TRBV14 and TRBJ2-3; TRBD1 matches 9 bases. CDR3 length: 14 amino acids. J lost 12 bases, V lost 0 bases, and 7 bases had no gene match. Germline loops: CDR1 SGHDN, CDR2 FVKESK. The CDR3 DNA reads TGTGCCAGCAGCCAAGAAAGGTACAGGGGGCCCCAGTATTTT. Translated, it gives CASSQERYRGPQYF.

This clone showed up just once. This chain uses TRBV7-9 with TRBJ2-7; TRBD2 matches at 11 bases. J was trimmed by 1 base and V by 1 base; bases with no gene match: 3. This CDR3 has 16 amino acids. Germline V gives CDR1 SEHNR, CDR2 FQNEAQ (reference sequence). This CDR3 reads CASSLGLAGGSYEQYF. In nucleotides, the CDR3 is TGTGCCAGCAGCTTAGGTCTAGCGGGGGGATCCTACGAGCAGTACTTC.

CDR3 nucleotide sequence: TGTGCCAGCAGCTTAACCCAGACTGAAGCTTTCTTT. It is translated as CASSLTQTEAFF. V gene TRBV11-1 combines with J gene TRBJ1-1; D gene ambiguous. Trimming removed 2 bases from V and 5 bases from J, with 6 bases in between. The CDR3 is made up of 12 amino acids. The germline CDR1 and CDR2 sequences are SGHAT and FQDESV (reference sequence).

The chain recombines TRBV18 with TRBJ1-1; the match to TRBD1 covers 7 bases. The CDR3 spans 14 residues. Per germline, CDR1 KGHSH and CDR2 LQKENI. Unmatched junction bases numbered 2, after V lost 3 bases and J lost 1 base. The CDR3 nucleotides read TGTGCCAGCTCACCGTGGACAGGGAACACTGAAGCTTTCTTT. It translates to CASSPWTGNTEAFF.

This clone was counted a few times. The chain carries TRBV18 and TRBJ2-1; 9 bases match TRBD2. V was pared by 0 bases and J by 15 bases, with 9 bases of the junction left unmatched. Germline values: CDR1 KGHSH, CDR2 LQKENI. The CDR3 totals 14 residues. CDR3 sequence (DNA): TGTGCCAGCTCACCACCCCTAGCGGGGACTAAACTGTTCTTC. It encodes CASSPPLAGTKLFF.

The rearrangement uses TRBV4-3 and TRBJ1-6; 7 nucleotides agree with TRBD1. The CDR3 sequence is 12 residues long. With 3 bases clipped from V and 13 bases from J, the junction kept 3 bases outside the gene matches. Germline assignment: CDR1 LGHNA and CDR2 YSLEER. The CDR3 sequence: CASSQRQGPLHF. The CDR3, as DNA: TGCGCCAGCAGCCAGCGACAGGGTCCCCTCCACTTT.

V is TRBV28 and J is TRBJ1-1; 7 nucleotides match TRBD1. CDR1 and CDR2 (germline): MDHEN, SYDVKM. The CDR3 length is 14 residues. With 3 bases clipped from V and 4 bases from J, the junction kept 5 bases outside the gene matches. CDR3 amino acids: CASSFNRGGTEAFF. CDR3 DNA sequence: TGTGCCAGCAGTTTCAACAGGGGCGGCACTGAAGCTTTCTTT.

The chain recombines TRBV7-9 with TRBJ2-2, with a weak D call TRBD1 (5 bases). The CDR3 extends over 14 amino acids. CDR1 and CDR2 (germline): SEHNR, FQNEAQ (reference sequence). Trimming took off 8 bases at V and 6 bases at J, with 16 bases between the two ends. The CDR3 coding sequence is TGTGCCAGCCTTAGGGGAAGTTTAGCCGGGGAGCTGTTTTTT. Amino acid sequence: CASLRGSLAGELFF.

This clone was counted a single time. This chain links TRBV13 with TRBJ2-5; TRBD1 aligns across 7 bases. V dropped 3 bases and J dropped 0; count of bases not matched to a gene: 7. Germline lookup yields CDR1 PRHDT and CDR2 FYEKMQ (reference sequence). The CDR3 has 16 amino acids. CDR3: CASSLTGSGYQETQYF. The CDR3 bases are TGTGCCAGCAGCTTGACAGGGTCGGGGTACCAAGAGACCCAGTACTTC.

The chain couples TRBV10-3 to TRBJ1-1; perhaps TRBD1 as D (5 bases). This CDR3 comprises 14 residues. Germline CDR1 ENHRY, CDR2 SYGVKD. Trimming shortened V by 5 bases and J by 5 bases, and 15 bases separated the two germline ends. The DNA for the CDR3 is TGTGCCATCAGTAATATCGATGGGGGGACTGAAGCTTTCTTT. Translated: CAISNIDGGTEAFF.

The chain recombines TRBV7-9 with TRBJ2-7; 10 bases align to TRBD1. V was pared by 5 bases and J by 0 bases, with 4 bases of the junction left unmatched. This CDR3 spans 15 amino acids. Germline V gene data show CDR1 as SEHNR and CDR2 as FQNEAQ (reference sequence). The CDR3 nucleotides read TGTGCCAGCAGCCCAAGACAGGGGGCCTCCTACGAGCAGTACTTC. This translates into CASSPRQGASYEQYF.

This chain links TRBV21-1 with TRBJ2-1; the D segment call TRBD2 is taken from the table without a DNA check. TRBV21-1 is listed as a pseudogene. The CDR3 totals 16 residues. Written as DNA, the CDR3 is TGTGCCAGCAGCCACCGGACTAGCGGGGGGGTTTATGAGCAGTTCTTC. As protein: CASSHRTSGGVYEQFF.

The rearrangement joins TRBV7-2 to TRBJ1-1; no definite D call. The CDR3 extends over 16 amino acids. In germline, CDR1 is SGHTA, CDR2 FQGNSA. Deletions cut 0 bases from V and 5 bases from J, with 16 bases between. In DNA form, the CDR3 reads TGTGCCAGCAGCTTAGCCCCTATCGTGGGTCTTACTGAAGCTTTCTTT. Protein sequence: CASSLAPIVGLTEAFF.

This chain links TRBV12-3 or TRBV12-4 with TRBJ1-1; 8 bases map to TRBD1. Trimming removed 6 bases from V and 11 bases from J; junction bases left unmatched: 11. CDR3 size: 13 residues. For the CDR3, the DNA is TGTGCCAGCAGCGGACAGGGTTTTTCCGCTGCTTTCTTT. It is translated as CASSGQGFSAAFF.

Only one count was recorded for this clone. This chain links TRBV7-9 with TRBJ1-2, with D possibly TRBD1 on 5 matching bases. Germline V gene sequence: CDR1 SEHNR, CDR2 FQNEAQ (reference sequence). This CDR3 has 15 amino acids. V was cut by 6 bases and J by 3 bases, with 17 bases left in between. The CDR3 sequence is CASSRMGPSDYGYTF. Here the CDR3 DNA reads TGTGCCAGCAGTCGAATGGGGCCCTCCGACTATGGCTACACCTTC.